A selection of T cell receptor beta chains follows, all from one sample in a study of cytomegalovirus exposure and HLA in healthy donors. The method was immunoSEQ multiplex PCR; TCRdb's version includes in-frame clones alone and lacks a portion of them. The sample has over 150,000 clones, roughly 80% seen once. Input material: PBMCs. All receptors derive from a woman aged 30 to 39 in good health and CMV-seropositive. The CDR3 runs from the conserved cysteine through the conserved F or W. The D gene is left open where the match is weak. Rows may omit the clone size; those that give it use once, few, many or a size class.

cdr3_nt: TGTGCCAGCAGCCTTAACAGGGAAAGCTCCTACAATGAGCAGTTCTTC; cdr3_aa: CASSLNRESSYNEQFF; j_call: TRBJ2-1; d_call: .; v_call: TRBV11-2; clone_size: .
cdr3_nt: TGTGCCAGCAGTCCTCCCTCGACAGGGGGCCTCTATGGCTACACCTTC; cdr3_aa: CASSPPSTGGLYGYTF; j_call: TRBJ1-2; d_call: TRBD1; v_call: TRBV28; clone_size: .
cdr3_nt: TGTGCCAGCAGTCAAGCGGACAGGGCCGCCTACGAGCAGTACTTC; cdr3_aa: CASSQADRAAYEQYF; j_call: TRBJ2-7; d_call: TRBD1; v_call: TRBV2; clone_size: .
cdr3_nt: TGTGCCACCAGCAGACATCAGGGTGCAGGGGGGAACACTGAAGCTTTCTTT; cdr3_aa: CATSRHQGAGGNTEAFF; j_call: TRBJ1-1; d_call: TRBD1; v_call: TRBV15; clone_size: .
cdr3_nt: TGCGCCAGCAGCTTAATAGCGGGGGGGCCGAACACCGGGGAGCTGTTTTTT; cdr3_aa: CASSLIAGGPNTGELFF; j_call: TRBJ2-2; d_call: TRBD2; v_call: TRBV5-1; clone_size: .
cdr3_nt: TGTGCCAGCAGCCCATACAGCGGGGAGAACACTGAAGCTTTCTTT; cdr3_aa: CASSPYSGENTEAFF; j_call: TRBJ1-1; d_call: .; v_call: TRBV9; clone_size: .
cdr3_nt: TGCGCCAGCTCACCCAGACAGGGGGGAACAGATACGCAGTATTTT; cdr3_aa: CASSPRQGGTDTQYF; j_call: TRBJ2-3; d_call: TRBD1; v_call: TRBV5-1; clone_size: .
cdr3_nt: TGTGCCAGCAGTCGGACTAGCGGGGGGTCCACCGGGGAGCTGTTTTTT; cdr3_aa: CASSRTSGGSTGELFF; j_call: TRBJ2-2; d_call: TRBD2; v_call: TRBV7-2; clone_size: .
cdr3_nt: TGTGCCAGCAGCCAGACAGGGGGCTGGGACACTGAAGCTTTCTTT; cdr3_aa: CASSQTGGWDTEAFF; j_call: TRBJ1-1; d_call: TRBD1; v_call: TRBV5-4; clone_size: .
cdr3_nt: TGTGCCATCAGTGAGTTGCCCGGCGGCCCCCAGTACTTC; cdr3_aa: CAISELPGGPQYF; j_call: TRBJ2-4; d_call: .; v_call: TRBV10-3; clone_size: once
cdr3_nt: TGTGCCAGCAACCTCCCCGGGACATTCACAGATACGCAGTATTTT; cdr3_aa: CASNLPGTFTDTQYF; j_call: TRBJ2-3; d_call: .; v_call: TRBV28; clone_size: many
cdr3_nt: TGCGCCAGCAGCTCCCTTCGGACTAGCGGGACCGGAGGCACCGGGGAGCTGTTTTTT; cdr3_aa: CASSSLRTSGTGGTGELFF; j_call: TRBJ2-2; d_call: TRBD2; v_call: TRBV5-1; clone_size: .
cdr3_nt: TGTGCCAGCAGATCACCTTCAGGGGGCGGTGGCTACACCTTC; cdr3_aa: CASRSPSGGGGYTF; j_call: TRBJ1-2; d_call: TRBD1; v_call: TRBV6-5; clone_size: .
cdr3_nt: TGTGCCAGCAGCAGACAGGCTTGGGCCTATGGCTACACCTTC; cdr3_aa: CASSRQAWAYGYTF; j_call: TRBJ1-2; d_call: .; v_call: TRBV7-9; clone_size: .
cdr3_nt: TGTGCCAGCAGCTCGGAGGAGGGCCCCCTGGTGACTGAAGCTTTCTTT; cdr3_aa: CASSSEEGPLVTEAFF; j_call: TRBJ1-1; d_call: .; v_call: TRBV7-9; clone_size: .
cdr3_nt: TGTGCCAGCAGCTTGGTGACAGGCTATGGCTACACCTTC; cdr3_aa: CASSLVTGYGYTF; j_call: TRBJ1-2; d_call: .; v_call: TRBV5-4; clone_size: .
cdr3_nt: TGTGCCAGCAGCCCCTCGGGGTACGAGCAGTACTTC; cdr3_aa: CASSPSGYEQYF; j_call: TRBJ2-7; d_call: .; v_call: TRBV14; clone_size: .
cdr3_nt: TGTGCCGGCAGTAGAGAGGGTATGAGGGAGCAGTACTTC; cdr3_aa: CAGSREGMREQYF; j_call: TRBJ2-7; d_call: .; v_call: TRBV6-5; clone_size: .
cdr3_nt: TGTGCCAGCAGTTTAGCTGGGCGCAAGACCCAGTACTTC; cdr3_aa: CASSLAGRKTQYF; j_call: TRBJ2-5; d_call: .; v_call: TRBV28; clone_size: .
cdr3_nt: TGTGCCAGCAGCTCCATTAGCGGGGGGGCCATCCCAGATACGCAGTATTTT; cdr3_aa: CASSSISGGAIPDTQYF; j_call: TRBJ2-3; d_call: TRBD2; v_call: TRBV5-4; clone_size: .
cdr3_nt: TGTGCCAGCAGTGTGGCGTCTAGCGGAACGAACATTCAGTACTTC; cdr3_aa: CASSVASSGTNIQYF; j_call: TRBJ2-4; d_call: TRBD2; v_call: TRBV2; clone_size: .
cdr3_nt: TGTGCCAGCAGATCACAGGGAATTGGGCAGTACTTC; cdr3_aa: CASRSQGIGQYF; j_call: TRBJ2-7; d_call: .; v_call: TRBV5-8; clone_size: .
cdr3_nt: TGTGCCAGCAGCCAAGATAGAGCGCGGGCCAATGAGCAGTTCTTC; cdr3_aa: CASSQDRARANEQFF; j_call: TRBJ2-1; d_call: .; v_call: TRBV4-2; clone_size: .
cdr3_nt: TGTGCCACCAGCAGAGATGTAAGGCTAGCGGGGGGGCAAAGAGATACGCAGTATTTT; cdr3_aa: CATSRDVRLAGGQRDTQYF; j_call: TRBJ2-3; d_call: TRBD2; v_call: TRBV15; clone_size: .
cdr3_nt: TGCAGCCCATTGGCACAGAGCACAGATACGCAGTATTTT; cdr3_aa: CSPLAQSTDTQYF; j_call: TRBJ2-3; d_call: .; v_call: TRBV29-1; clone_size: .
cdr3_nt: TGTGCCAGCAGTGACGGGACAGACACAGATACGCAGTATTTT; cdr3_aa: CASSDGTDTDTQYF; j_call: TRBJ2-3; d_call: TRBD1; v_call: TRBV6-4; clone_size: .
cdr3_nt: TGTGCAAGTCGCTTAGTGGACAGGCTCGGGGACACTGAAGCTTTCTTT; cdr3_aa: CASRLVDRLGDTEAFF; j_call: TRBJ1-1; d_call: .; v_call: TRBV12-2; clone_size: .
cdr3_nt: TGTGCCAGCAGCTTAGGAGGGTCCACCTACAATGAGCAGTTCTTC; cdr3_aa: CASSLGGSTYNEQFF; j_call: TRBJ2-1; d_call: .; v_call: TRBV5-8; clone_size: .
cdr3_nt: TGTGCCAGCTCACCACGGGCGGGGGAGAGCTCCTACAATGAGCAGTTCTTC; cdr3_aa: CASSPRAGESSYNEQFF; j_call: TRBJ2-1; d_call: TRBD2; v_call: TRBV18; clone_size: .
cdr3_nt: TGTGCCAGCAGGCCACCCGTCGGGAACTATGGCTACACCTTC; cdr3_aa: CASRPPVGNYGYTF; j_call: TRBJ1-2; d_call: .; v_call: TRBV7-2; clone_size: .
cdr3_nt: TGTGCCAGCAGTCCTTACCCTTACTCGACAGGGTTCAACGAGCAGTACTTC; cdr3_aa: CASSPYPYSTGFNEQYF; j_call: TRBJ2-7; d_call: TRBD1; v_call: TRBV28; clone_size: .
cdr3_nt: TGTGCCAGCAGCTTAAAGGGGCAGGGGGCAGGAAACACCATATATTTT; cdr3_aa: CASSLKGQGAGNTIYF; j_call: TRBJ1-3; d_call: TRBD1; v_call: TRBV7-9; clone_size: .
cdr3_nt: TGCGCCAGCAGTGAGGGACTGTGGAGCTATGAGCAGTTCTTC; cdr3_aa: CASSEGLWSYEQFF; j_call: TRBJ2-1; d_call: .; v_call: TRBV10-2; clone_size: .
cdr3_nt: TGTGCCAGTAATGCCGCCCGAGACAGGGGTGTACCTGGGGCCAACGTCCTGACTTTC; cdr3_aa: CASNAARDRGVPGANVLTF; j_call: TRBJ2-6; d_call: TRBD1; v_call: TRBV19; clone_size: .
cdr3_nt: TGTGCCAGTAGCGGGGGGGCCAGCTCAGCCCACAATGAGCAGTTCTTC; cdr3_aa: CASSGGASSAHNEQFF; j_call: TRBJ2-1; d_call: TRBD2; v_call: TRBV19; clone_size: .
cdr3_nt: TGCGCCAGCAGCCAAGGACCACGACAGGGGGGTGCTTCACCCCTCCACTTT; cdr3_aa: CASSQGPRQGGASPLHF; j_call: TRBJ1-6; d_call: TRBD1; v_call: TRBV4-3; clone_size: .
cdr3_nt: TGTGCCACGTCTATGGCGGCGGGGTCCTACAATGAGCAGTTCTTC; cdr3_aa: CATSMAAGSYNEQFF; j_call: TRBJ2-1; d_call: .; v_call: TRBV15; clone_size: .
cdr3_nt: TGCGCCAGCAGCCAAGGTCGCGACTTGGCTCAGTACTTC; cdr3_aa: CASSQGRDLAQYF; j_call: TRBJ2-4; d_call: .; v_call: TRBV4-3; clone_size: few
cdr3_nt: TGTGCCAGCAGCCAAGCGGGGGTGGGCGAGCAGTACTTC; cdr3_aa: CASSQAGVGEQYF; j_call: TRBJ2-7; d_call: .; v_call: TRBV4-2; clone_size: .
cdr3_nt: TGTGCCAGCAGCCCACCTGACAGAGACAATGAGCAGTTCTTC; cdr3_aa: CASSPPDRDNEQFF; j_call: TRBJ2-1; d_call: .; v_call: TRBV7-3; clone_size: .
cdr3_nt: TGTGCCAGCAGGTCCCGGCCGGGACAGGGTAGCACAGATACGCAGTATTTT; cdr3_aa: CASRSRPGQGSTDTQYF; j_call: TRBJ2-3; d_call: TRBD1; v_call: TRBV2; clone_size: .
cdr3_nt: TGTGCCAGCAGCGTAGGTGCAGGGGGAATGAACACTGAAGCTTTCTTT; cdr3_aa: CASSVGAGGMNTEAFF; j_call: TRBJ1-1; d_call: TRBD1; v_call: TRBV9; clone_size: .
cdr3_nt: TGTGCCACCAGCCGTAGCCCGAACACTGAAGCTTTCTTT; cdr3_aa: CATSRSPNTEAFF; j_call: TRBJ1-1; d_call: .; v_call: TRBV15; clone_size: .
cdr3_nt: TGTGCCAGCAGTTCCCGGGACAGGGGTTCTGGAAACACCATATATTTT; cdr3_aa: CASSSRDRGSGNTIYF; j_call: TRBJ1-3; d_call: TRBD1; v_call: TRBV6-6; clone_size: once
cdr3_nt: TGTGCCAGCAGTTACTTCGGGGGCACTGAAGCTTTCTTT; cdr3_aa: CASSYFGGTEAFF; j_call: TRBJ1-1; d_call: .; v_call: TRBV27; clone_size: few
cdr3_nt: TGCGCCAGCAGCCAGGGGACAGGGGCCAGGGCGGGTCTGACTGAAGCTTTCTTT; cdr3_aa: CASSQGTGARAGLTEAFF; j_call: TRBJ1-1; d_call: TRBD1; v_call: TRBV4-1; clone_size: .